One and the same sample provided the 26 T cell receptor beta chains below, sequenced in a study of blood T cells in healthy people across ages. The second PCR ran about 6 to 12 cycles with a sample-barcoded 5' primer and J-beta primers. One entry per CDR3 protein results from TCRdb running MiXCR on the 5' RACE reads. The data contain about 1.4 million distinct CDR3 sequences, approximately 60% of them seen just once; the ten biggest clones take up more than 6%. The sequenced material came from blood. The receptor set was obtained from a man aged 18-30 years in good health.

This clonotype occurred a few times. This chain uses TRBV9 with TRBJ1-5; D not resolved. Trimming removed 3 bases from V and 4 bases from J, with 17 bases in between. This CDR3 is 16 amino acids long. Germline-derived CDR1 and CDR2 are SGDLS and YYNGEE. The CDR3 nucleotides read TGTGCCAGCAGCGAAGGTTCTCGGAACAGAAATCAGCCCCAGCATTTT. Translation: CASSEGSRNRNQPQHF.

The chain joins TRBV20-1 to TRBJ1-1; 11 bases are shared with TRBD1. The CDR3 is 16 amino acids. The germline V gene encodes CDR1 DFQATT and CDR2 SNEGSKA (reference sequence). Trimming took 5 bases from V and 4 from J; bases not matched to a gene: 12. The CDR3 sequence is CSAVPGTGGGGTEAFF. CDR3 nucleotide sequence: TGCAGTGCTGTACCCGGGACAGGGGGTGGAGGCACTGAAGCTTTCTTT.

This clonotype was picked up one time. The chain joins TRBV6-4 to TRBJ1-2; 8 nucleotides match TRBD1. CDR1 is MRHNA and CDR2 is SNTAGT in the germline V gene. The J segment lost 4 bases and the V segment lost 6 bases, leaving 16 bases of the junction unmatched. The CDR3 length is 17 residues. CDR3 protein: CASSESAQGARAYGYTF. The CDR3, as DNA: TGTGCCAGCAGCGAATCGGCCCAGGGGGCGCGGGCCTATGGCTACACCTTC.

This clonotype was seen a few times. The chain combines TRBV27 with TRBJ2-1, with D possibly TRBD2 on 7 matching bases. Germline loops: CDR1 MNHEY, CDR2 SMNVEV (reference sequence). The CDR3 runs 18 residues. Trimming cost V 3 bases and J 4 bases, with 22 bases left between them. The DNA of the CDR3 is TGTGCCAGCAGTTTGGCTTGGGGGGGGCCCCCAAAATACAATGAGCAGTTCTTC. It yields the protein CASSLAWGGPPKYNEQFF.

The CDR3 region has the DNA TGCAGCGTTGAAGAATCAACAGGGCATGGCTACACCTTC. Its translation: CSVEESTGHGYTF. The chain employs TRBV29-1 and TRBJ1-2, with D maybe TRBD1 (6 bases). Trimming took 0 bases from V and 6 from J, leaving 11 bases between them. CDR3 size: 13 residues. Germline V gene lookup returns CDR1 SQVTM and CDR2 ANQGSEA.

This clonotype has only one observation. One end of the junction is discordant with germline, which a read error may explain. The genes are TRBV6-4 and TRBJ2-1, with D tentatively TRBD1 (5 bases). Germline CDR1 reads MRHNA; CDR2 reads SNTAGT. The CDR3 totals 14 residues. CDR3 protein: CVSSAGNEGNEQFF. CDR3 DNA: TGTGTCAGCAGTGCAGGGAATGAAGGGAATGAGCAGTTCTTC.

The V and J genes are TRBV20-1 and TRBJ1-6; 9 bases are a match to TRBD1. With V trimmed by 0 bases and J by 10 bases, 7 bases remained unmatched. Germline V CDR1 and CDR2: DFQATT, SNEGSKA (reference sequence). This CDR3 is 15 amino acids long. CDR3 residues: CSAREEDRGRSPLHF. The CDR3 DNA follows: TGCAGTGCTAGAGAGGAGGACAGGGGTCGATCACCCCTCCACTTT.

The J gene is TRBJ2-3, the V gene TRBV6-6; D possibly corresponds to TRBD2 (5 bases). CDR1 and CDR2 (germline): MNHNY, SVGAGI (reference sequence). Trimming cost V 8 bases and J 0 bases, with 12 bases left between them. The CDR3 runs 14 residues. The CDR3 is CASCRAESTDTQYF. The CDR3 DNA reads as TGTGCCAGCTGCCGAGCGGAAAGCACAGATACGCAGTATTTT.

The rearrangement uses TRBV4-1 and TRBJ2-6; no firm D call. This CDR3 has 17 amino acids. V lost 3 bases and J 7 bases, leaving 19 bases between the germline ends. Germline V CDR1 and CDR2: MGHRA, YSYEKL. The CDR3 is CASSQVGRRKGANVLTF. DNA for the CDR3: TGCGCCAGCAGCCAGGTAGGGCGGCGGAAGGGTGCCAACGTCCTGACTTTC.

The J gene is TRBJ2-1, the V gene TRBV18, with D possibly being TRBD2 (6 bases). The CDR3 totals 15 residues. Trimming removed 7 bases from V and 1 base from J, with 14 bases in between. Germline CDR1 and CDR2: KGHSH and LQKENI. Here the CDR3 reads CASLSRGDSYNEQFF. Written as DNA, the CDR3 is TGTGCCAGCTTATCGCGGGGCGATTCCTACAATGAGCAGTTCTTC.

This CDR3 is CASSPHPPGGTGPYEQYF. The CDR3 region has the DNA TGTGCCAGCAGTCCGCATCCCCCGGGGGGGACAGGGCCTTACGAGCAGTACTTC. V is TRBV27 and J is TRBJ2-4, with TRBD1 as a possible D gene (9 bases). With the DNA end fitting TRBJ2-7 better, the J assignment may be wrong. This CDR3 region has 18 residues. The germline V gene encodes CDR1 MNHEY and CDR2 SMNVEV (reference sequence).

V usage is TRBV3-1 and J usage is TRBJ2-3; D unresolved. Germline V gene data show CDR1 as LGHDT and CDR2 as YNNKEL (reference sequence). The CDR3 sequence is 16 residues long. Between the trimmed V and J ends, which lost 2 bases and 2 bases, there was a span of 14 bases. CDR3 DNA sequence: TGTGCCAGCAGCCAACGGGCCGGGTACACCACAGATACGCAGTATTTT. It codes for CASSQRAGYTTDTQYF.

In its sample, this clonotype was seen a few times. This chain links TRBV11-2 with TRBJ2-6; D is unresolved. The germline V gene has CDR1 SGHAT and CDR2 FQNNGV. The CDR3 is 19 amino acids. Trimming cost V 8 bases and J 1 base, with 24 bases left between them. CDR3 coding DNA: TGTGCCAGCCTCACATCCCGGCAGGTCAGACGATCTGGGGCCAACGTCCTGACTTTC. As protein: CASLTSRQVRRSGANVLTF. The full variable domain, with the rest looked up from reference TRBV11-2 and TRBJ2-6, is EAGVAQSPRYKIIEKRQSVAFWCNPISGHATLYWYQQILGQGPKLLIQFQNNGVVDDSQLPKDRFSAERLKGVDSTLKIQPAKLEDSAVYLCASLTSRQVRRSGANVLTFGAGSRLTVL.

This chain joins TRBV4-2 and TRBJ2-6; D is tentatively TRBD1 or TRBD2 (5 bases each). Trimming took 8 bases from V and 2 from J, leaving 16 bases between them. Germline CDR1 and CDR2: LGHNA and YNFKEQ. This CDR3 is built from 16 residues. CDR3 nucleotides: TGTGCCAGCGCTATGATAGTGGGGGCTGGGGCCAACGTCCTGACTTTC. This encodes CASAMIVGAGANVLTF.

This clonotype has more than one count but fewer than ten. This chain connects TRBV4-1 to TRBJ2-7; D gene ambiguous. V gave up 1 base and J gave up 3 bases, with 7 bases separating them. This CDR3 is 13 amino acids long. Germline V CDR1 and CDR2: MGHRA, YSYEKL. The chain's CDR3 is CASSQAPHYEQYF. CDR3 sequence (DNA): TGCGCCAGCAGCCAAGCACCACACTACGAGCAGTACTTC.

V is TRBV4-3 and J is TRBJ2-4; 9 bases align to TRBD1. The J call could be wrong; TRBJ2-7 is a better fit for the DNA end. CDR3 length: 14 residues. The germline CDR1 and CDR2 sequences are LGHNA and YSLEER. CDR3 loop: CASSPGQGRNEQYF. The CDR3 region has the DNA TGCGCCAGCAGCCCGGGACAGGGAAGGAACGAGCAGTACTTC.

CDR3 in amino acids: CSARDPREMNTEAFF. The CDR3 bases are TGCAGTGCTAGAGATCCCAGGGAAATGAACACTGAAGCTTTCTTT. The gene calls are TRBV20-1 and TRBJ1-1; maybe TRBD1 (5 bases). V was trimmed by 0 bases and J by 0 bases, leaving 11 bases between them. The germline V gene has CDR1 DFQATT and CDR2 SNEGSKA (reference sequence). The CDR3 spans 15 residues.

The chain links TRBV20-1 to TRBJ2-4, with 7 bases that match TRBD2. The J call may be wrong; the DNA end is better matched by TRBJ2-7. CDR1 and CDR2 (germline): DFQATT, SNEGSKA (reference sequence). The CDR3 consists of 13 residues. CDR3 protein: CSASGGSAYEQYF. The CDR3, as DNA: TGCAGTGCTAGTGGCGGGAGTGCGTACGAGCAGTACTTC.

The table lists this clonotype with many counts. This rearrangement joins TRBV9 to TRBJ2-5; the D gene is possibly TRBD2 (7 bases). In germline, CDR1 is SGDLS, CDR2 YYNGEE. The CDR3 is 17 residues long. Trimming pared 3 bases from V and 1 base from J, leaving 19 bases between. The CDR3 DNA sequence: TGTGCCAGCAGCGAGAGGGGGGGAGCATTTGCCCAAGAGACCCAGTACTTC. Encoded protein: CASSERGGAFAQETQYF.

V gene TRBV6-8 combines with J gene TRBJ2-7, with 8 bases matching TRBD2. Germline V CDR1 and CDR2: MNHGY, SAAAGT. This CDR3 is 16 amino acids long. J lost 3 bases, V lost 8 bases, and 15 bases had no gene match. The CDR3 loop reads CASRIESAGGLYEQYF. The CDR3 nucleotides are TGTGCCAGCCGCATCGAGTCGGCGGGAGGCCTCTACGAGCAGTACTTC.

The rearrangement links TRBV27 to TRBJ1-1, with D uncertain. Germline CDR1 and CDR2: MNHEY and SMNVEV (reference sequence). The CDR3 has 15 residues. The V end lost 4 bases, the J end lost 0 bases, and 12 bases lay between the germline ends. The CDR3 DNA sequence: TGTGCCAGCAGTTCTTTTAGCTTTTTGAACACTGAAGCTTTCTTT. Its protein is CASSSFSFLNTEAFF.

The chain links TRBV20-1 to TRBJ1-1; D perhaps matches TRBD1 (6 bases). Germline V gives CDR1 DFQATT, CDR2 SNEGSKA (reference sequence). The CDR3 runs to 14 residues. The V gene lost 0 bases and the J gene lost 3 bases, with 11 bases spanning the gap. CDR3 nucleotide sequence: TGCAGTGCTAGAGATCTGGGGGGCGACACTGAAGCTTTCTTT. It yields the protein CSARDLGGDTEAFF.

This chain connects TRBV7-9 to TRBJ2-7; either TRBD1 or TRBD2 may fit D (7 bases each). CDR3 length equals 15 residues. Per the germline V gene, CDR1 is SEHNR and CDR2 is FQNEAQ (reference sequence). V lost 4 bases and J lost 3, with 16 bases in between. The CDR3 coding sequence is TGTGCCAGCAGCTCAGGGGGACTATCCAACTACGAGCAGTACTTC. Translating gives CASSSGGLSNYEQYF.

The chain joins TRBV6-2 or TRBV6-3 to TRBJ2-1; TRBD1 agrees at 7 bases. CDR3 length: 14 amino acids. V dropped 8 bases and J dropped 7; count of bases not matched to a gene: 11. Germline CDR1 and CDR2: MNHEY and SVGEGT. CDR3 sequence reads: CASRVGTVNNEQFF. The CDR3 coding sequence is TGTGCCAGCCGCGTCGGGACAGTTAATAATGAGCAGTTCTTC.

CDR3 amino acids: CASSSGLAGGLAKNIQYF. The CDR3 region has the DNA TGCGCCAGCAGCTCAGGACTAGCGGGAGGACTAGCCAAAAACATTCAGTACTTC. The J gene is TRBJ2-4, the V gene TRBV4-1; TRBD2 aligns across 14 bases. Germline CDR1 and CDR2: MGHRA and YSYEKL. The length of the CDR3 is 18 residues. V gave up 5 bases and J gave up 0 bases; unmatched junction bases: 6.

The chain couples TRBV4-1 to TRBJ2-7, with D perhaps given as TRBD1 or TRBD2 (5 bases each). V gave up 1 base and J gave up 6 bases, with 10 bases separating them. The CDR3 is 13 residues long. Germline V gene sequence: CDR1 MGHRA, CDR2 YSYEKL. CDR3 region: CASSQVSGPEQYF. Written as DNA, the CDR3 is TGCGCCAGCAGCCAAGTTTCGGGACCCGAGCAGTACTTC.